This entry is about one T cell receptor (beta chain). This clone appeared once. The clone's antigen remains unknown. The input lacks base qualities; no much larger clone sits a single base away. The sample originates from a study of hypomethylating agent response in myelodysplastic syndrome (TCRdb year 2021). For context, the study as a whole: Patients were treated with the hypomethylating agents azacitidine (about 70% of the 11) or decitabine (3 of 11). The mutation found most frequently was TET2, which appeared in about 45% of the 11 patients. The cohort was composed of fewer than 10 male and a couple of female myelodysplastic syndrome patients. Response was defined as complete response or hematologic improvement, and patients meeting neither criterion were classed as non-responders. On average the patients were 72.2 +/- 6.3 years old, and a diploid cytogenetic profile was seen most often. Complete response or hematologic improvement was achieved by six patients, and 4 or 5 patients were classified as non-responders.

Study-level results and caveats: A possible recognition of novel MDS antigens by the shared GLIPH2 clusters was not confirmed and needs experimental validation. Only 10 to 12 patients were analyzed, so the study cohort was small. Richness, rarefaction diversity and clonality did not change significantly after hypomethylating agent treatment, across all patients or within response groups. Responders more often showed novel clonotypes emerging, while non-responders displayed more contracted clonotypes after treatment. Age matching of healthy control donors to MDS patients was not performed, and the MDS versus healthy comparison could have been impacted by this lack of age matching.

Bulk bone marrow was analyzed, and T-cell subsets were not sorted. Bone marrow from more than nine myelodysplastic syndrome patients was immunosequenced for TCR beta CDR3 regions before and after hypomethylating agent therapy. Each patient contributed a baseline bone marrow plus two to three bone marrows at different post-treatment timepoints for longitudinal repertoire tracking. Whole bone marrow served as the source for genomic DNA extraction, with DNA quality checked using TapeStation, NanoDrop OneC and PicoGreen assays. The receptor library was made with the immunoSEQ multiplex PCR assay. Survey resolution was used, with two replicates of about 200 ng each, totaling about 400 ng of DNA per sample. Rearranged TCRB sequences in genomic DNA were detected with the hsTCRB kit using multiplex PCR primers targeting V and J genes. The CDR3 region was amplified in a first PCR of roughly 33 cycles using the QIAGEN Multiplex PCR Kit. A second PCR of roughly 8 cycles attached sample barcodes and Illumina adapters to each replicate. Pooled libraries were quantified with a QuantStudio 6 and the KAPA library quantification kit. Around 14 pM of pooled libraries went onto an Illumina MiSeq for sequencing, using single-end reads of 156 cycles plus an index read of 15 cycles. Concerning the study's data processing: VDJdb annotation flagged 1.5% to 2% of 168,753 unique clonotypes as previously reported viral-epitope-specific. The immunoSEQ Data Assistant and immunoSEQ Analyzer turned the raw reads into TCRB repertoires that were normalized and annotated. BioAnalyzer and version 0.6.5 of the immunarch R package were the tools used for clonotype analysis. Before richness was estimated, every repertoire was downsampled to match the clone count of the smallest repertoire. Clonotypes were categorized as expanded, contracted or novel by Fisher's exact tests, where a novel clonotype had zero frequency before treatment. Significantly changed CDR3 beta sequences were clustered with GLIPH2 using simulation_depth=1000 and kmer_min_depth=3, and CDR3s shorter than five residues were excluded. TCRdb re-hosts the immuneACCESS table, in-frame sequences only. Its copies lack some clones; in the studies checked, an unresolved V gene accounts for under half of them, and the cause for the rest is not known. V and J calls and clone size are those listed in that table; D and trimming were worked out from the DNA. A total of roughly 5,000 clones appear in this sample, approximately 81% of them only once. The biggest ten clones account for roughly 24% of the sample.

Sequenced material: bone marrow, taken before or after starting hypomethylating agent treatment for myelodysplastic syndrome (not recorded which). The receptor was derived from a human donor with myelodysplastic syndrome.

The CDR3 amino acid sequence is: CASSIDRGSNQPQHF. The DNA reads as follows: TGTGCCAGTAGTATAGATCGAGGGAGCAATCAGCCCCAGCATTTT. This chain joins TRBV19 to TRBJ1-5; there is no confident call for the D gene. CDR1 and CDR2 are read off the germline V gene (reference sequence) as LNHDA and SQIVND. Trimming at the junction amounts to 0 bases on V and 1 base on J, and the germline ends lie 7 bases apart. The CDR3, cysteine through phenylalanine, is 15 amino acids long. The kept DNA is CDR3 alone, 45 bases in frame from the first base.